Following are 7 T cell receptor beta chains from one sample sequenced in a study of blood T cell repertoires in COVID-19. This table comes from immunoSEQ multiplex PCR, and its TCRdb copy is limited to in-frame clones, with some not included. The top ten hold approximately 3% of the sample, which has approximately 220,000 clones, around 90% seen once. The sequencing input was peripheral blood. All receptors derive from a man aged 60-69 years with acute or convalescent COVID-19.

The gene calls are TRBV20-1 and TRBJ2-7; maybe TRBD1 (6 bases). The CDR3 runs 11 residues. V was shortened by 6 bases and J by 8 bases, with 14 bases between the two germline ends. Germline CDR1 and CDR2: DFQATT and SNEGSKA (reference sequence). CDR3 in DNA: TGCAGTGCCCTGACAGGAGGTCAGCAGTACTTC. As protein: CSALTGGQQYF.

The chain joins TRBV7-9 to TRBJ2-7; D remains unclear. CDR1 and CDR2 (germline): SEHNR, FQNEAQ (reference sequence). The CDR3 contains 13 residues. V lost 4 bases and J 5 bases, leaving 12 bases between the germline ends. This chain's CDR3 is CASSSEIVNEQYF. CDR3 coding DNA: TGTGCCAGCAGCTCCGAGATCGTGAACGAGCAGTACTTC.

This chain joins TRBV13 and TRBJ1-3; D might be TRBD1 (5 bases). The CDR3 runs to 15 residues. CDR1 is PRHDT and CDR2 is FYEKMQ in the germline V gene (reference sequence). Between the trimmed V and J ends, which lost 4 bases and 4 bases, there was a span of 14 bases. The CDR3 nucleotides read TGTGCCAGCAGCTCCCGTGGGGGGTTCGGAAACACCATATATTTT. Amino acids: CASSSRGGFGNTIYF.

The rearrangement uses TRBV14 and TRBJ2-7; 10 bases agree with TRBD1. This CDR3 has 15 residues. The V gene's germline CDR1 is SGHDN and CDR2 FVKESK. Trimming removed 4 bases from V and 2 bases from J; junction bases left unmatched: 5. CDR3 residues: CASSRAGTGAYEQYF. DNA for the CDR3: TGTGCCAGCAGCCGAGCCGGGACAGGGGCCTACGAGCAGTACTTC. Together with reference TRBV14 and TRBJ2-7, the CDR3 gives the full variable domain: EAGVTQFPSHSVIEKGQTVTLRCDPISGHDNLYWYRRVMGKEIKFLLHFVKESKQDESGMPNNRFLAERTGGTYSTLKVQPAELEDSGVYFCASSRAGTGAYEQYFGPGTRLTVT.

This clone was detected once. The rearrangement uses TRBV27 and TRBJ2-2; D unclear. The CDR3 sequence is 14 residues long. V was cut by 5 bases and J by 1 base, with 8 bases left in between. Germline V gene sequence: CDR1 MNHEY, CDR2 SMNVEV (reference sequence). The CDR3: CASSRLKNTGELFF. In DNA form, the CDR3 reads TGTGCCAGCAGTCGACTCAAGAACACCGGGGAGCTGTTTTTT.

V is TRBV7-2 and J is TRBJ2-7, with a possible D match to TRBD1 (5 bases). This CDR3 spans 14 amino acids. V lost 3 bases to trimming and J lost 2 bases, with 11 bases between them. Germline V gives CDR1 SGHTA, CDR2 FQGNSA. CDR3 sequence: CASSFGAGTYEQYF. CDR3 DNA: TGTGCCAGCAGCTTTGGGGCAGGGACCTACGAGCAGTACTTC.

The genes are TRBV7-8 and TRBJ2-2, with TRBD1 as a possible D gene (5 bases). The CDR3 covers 14 residues. The V end was cut by 5 bases, the J end by 1 base, with 8 bases between. Germline loops: CDR1 SGHVS, CDR2 FQNEAQ. Written as DNA, the CDR3 is TGTGCCAGCAGCCCAGGACAGAACACCGGGGAGCTGTTTTTT. Amino acids: CASSPGQNTGELFF.